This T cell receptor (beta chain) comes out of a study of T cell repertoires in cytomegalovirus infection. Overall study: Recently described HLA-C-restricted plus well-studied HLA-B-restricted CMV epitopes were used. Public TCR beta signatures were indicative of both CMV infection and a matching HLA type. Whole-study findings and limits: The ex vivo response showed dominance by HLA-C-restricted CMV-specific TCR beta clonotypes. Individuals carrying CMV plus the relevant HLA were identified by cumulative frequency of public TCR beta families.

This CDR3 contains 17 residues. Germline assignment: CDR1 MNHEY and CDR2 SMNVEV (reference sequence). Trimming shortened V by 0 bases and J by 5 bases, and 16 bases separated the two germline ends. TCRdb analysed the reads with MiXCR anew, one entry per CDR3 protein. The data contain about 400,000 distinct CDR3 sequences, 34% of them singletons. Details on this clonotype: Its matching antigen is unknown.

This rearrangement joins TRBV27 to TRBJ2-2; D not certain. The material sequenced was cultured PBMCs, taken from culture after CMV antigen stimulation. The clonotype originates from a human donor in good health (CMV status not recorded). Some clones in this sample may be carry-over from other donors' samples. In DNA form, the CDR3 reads TGTGCCAGCAGTTTATCCCGATCGCGCGCTTGGACCGGGGAGCTGTTTTTT. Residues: CASSLSRSRAWTGELFF.